The 14 T cell receptor beta chains in this list originate from one sample, sequenced in a study of T cells in Graves' hyperthyroidism and ophthalmopathy (dated by TCRdb to between 2019 and 2020). The library was generated by multiplex PCR. Sequencing used an Illumina HiSeq 2000. The TCR beta CDR3 regions were amplified from RNA transcripts. The first round of RT-PCR for the TCR CDR3 was performed with the HTBI primer set and the Qiagen OneStep RT-PCR kit. Clones were called with MiXCR by TCRdb after fastp trimmed the public reads at Q25, and only in-frame beta chains were retained. Every entry covers one CDR3 protein and lists the most common genes and DNA from its rows. The sample yields about 150,000 distinct CDR3 sequences; about 20% were counted once. 67% of the sample rests with the top ten. Material for sequencing was blood. The receptors were gathered from a woman between 45 and 65 years old with Graves' hyperthyroidism that later progressed to Graves' ophthalmopathy.

This clonotype was seen a few times. This chain links TRBV20-1 with TRBJ2-5, with D perhaps TRBD2 (6 bases). This CDR3 has 13 residues. Germline CDR1 and CDR2: DFQATT and SNEGSKA (reference sequence). V gave up 7 bases and J gave up 1 base, with 13 bases separating them. The CDR3 spells CSVAGLGQETQYF. CDR3 sequence (DNA): TGCAGTGTTGCGGGGCTAGGCCAAGAGACCCAGTACTTC.

This clonotype was found a few times. J is TRBJ2-3 and V is TRBV9, with D hard to call. CDR3 length: 17 residues. Germline V gene lookup returns CDR1 SGDLS and CDR2 YYNGEE. The ends were cut back, 0 bases at V and 0 bases at J, with 14 bases in the middle. The CDR3 nucleotides read TGTGCCAGCAGCGTAGAATTTTGGAGTAGTAGCACAGATACGCAGTATTTT. Amino acids: CASSVEFWSSSTDTQYF.

This chain links TRBV15 with TRBJ1-2; maybe TRBD1 (6 bases). The CDR3 is 14 residues long. Germline V CDR1 and CDR2: LNHNV, YYDKDF (reference sequence). Trimming stripped 5 bases from V and 8 bases from J, with 18 bases between. The CDR3 bases are TGTGCCACCAGCGGCCCGCAGGGGCCTAGGGGCTACACCTTC. It codes for CATSGPQGPRGYTF.

This chain uses TRBV20-1 with TRBJ2-5; 14 bases map to TRBD2. This CDR3 comprises 17 residues. Trimming cost V 1 base and J 3 bases; bases outside gene matches: 7. CDR1 and CDR2 (germline): DFQATT, SNEGSKA (reference sequence). The DNA of the CDR3 is TGCAGTGCTAGAGGGACTAGCGGGAGGAGGGCGAAAGAGACCCAGTACTTC. It codes for CSARGTSGRRAKETQYF.

This clonotype appeared many times. The chain uses TRBV5-1 and TRBJ2-7, with TRBD2 matching 8 bases. Germline assignment: CDR1 SGHRS and CDR2 YFSETQ. V trimming: 0 bases; J trimming: 9 bases; junction bases outside the gene matches: 11. The CDR3 has 15 amino acids. The CDR3 nucleotides read TGCGCCAGCAGCTTGGACGGGACTAGTGTGTGGGTGCAGTACTTC. Residues: CASSLDGTSVWVQYF. The whole variable domain, filled in from reference TRBV5-1 and TRBJ2-7, reads KAGVTQTPRYLIKTRGQQVTLSCSPISGHRSVSWYQQTPGQGLQFLFEYFSETQRNKGNFPGRFSGRQFSNSRSEMNVSTLELGDSALYLCASSLDGTSVWVQYFGPGTRLTVT.

The V and J genes are TRBV6-1 and TRBJ2-7; 11 nucleotides match TRBD1. Germline CDR1 MNHNS, CDR2 SASEGT. The CDR3 spans 15 residues. Trimming cost V 4 bases and J 5 bases; bases outside gene matches: 7. CDR3 loop: CASSVGQGAADEQYF. The CDR3 region has the DNA TGTGCCAGCAGTGTAGGACAGGGGGCCGCGGACGAGCAGTACTTC.

This clonotype appeared many times. This rearrangement joins TRBV2 to TRBJ2-7, with D possibly being TRBD2 (5 bases). V was pared by 5 bases and J by 0 bases, with 17 bases between. The germline gives CDR1 SNHLY, CDR2 FYNNEI. This CDR3 has 16 residues. The CDR3: CASSRPKRQSSYEQYF. The CDR3 nucleotides are TGTGCCAGCAGTCGACCTAAGCGGCAAAGCTCCTACGAGCAGTACTTC.

The chain uses TRBV18 and TRBJ2-2, with TRBD1 matching over 10 bases. The CDR3 is 17 amino acids. The germline V gene has CDR1 KGHSH and CDR2 LQKENI. J was trimmed by 0 bases and V by 4 bases; bases with no gene match: 5. The CDR3 loop reads CASSLGTGATNTGELFF. The CDR3 coding sequence is TGTGCCAGCTCACTAGGGACAGGGGCGACGAACACCGGGGAGCTGTTTTTT.

On this clonotype: Being one base from a much bigger clone, this may be a read error. The CDR3 DNA follows: TGTGCCAGCAGGGGACATAACTATGGCTACACCTTC. This sequence encodes CASRGHNYGYTF. The chain carries TRBV6-1 and TRBJ1-2; the D gene is possibly TRBD1 (6 bases). The ends were cut back, 6 bases at V and 1 base at J, with 6 bases in the middle. Germline values: CDR1 MNHNS, CDR2 SASEGT. The CDR3 sequence is 12 residues long.

Details on this clonotype: Likely a read error: the CDR3 ends without its conserved phenylalanine or tryptophan. The chain carries TRBV12-3 or TRBV12-4 and TRBJ2-1; 8 nucleotides align to TRBD2. J gave up 7 bases and V 4 bases, and 3 bases lay outside the gene matches. The CDR3 spans 13 residues. The CDR3 region has the DNA TGTGCCAGCAGTTACGGGACTAGTAATGAGCAGTTCTGC. Translated: CASSYGTSNEQFC.

This clonotype was counted many times. This chain uses TRBV28 with TRBJ2-3; 11 bases are a match to TRBD2. The CDR3 length is 16 residues. Trimming cost V 2 bases and J 5 bases; bases outside gene matches: 6. CDR1 MDHEN and CDR2 SYDVKM come from the germline V gene. Written as DNA, the CDR3 is TGTGCCAGCAGTTTAGCGACTAGCGGGACCCGAGATACGCAGTATTTT. Translating it yields CASSLATSGTRDTQYF. The whole variable domain, filled in from reference TRBV28 and TRBJ2-3, reads DVKVTQSSRYLVKRTGEKVFLECVQDMDHENMFWYRQDPGLGLRLIYFSYDVKMKEKGDIPEGYSVSREKKERFSLILESASTNQTSMYLCASSLATSGTRDTQYFGPGTRLTVL.

This clonotype occurred many times. The chain couples TRBV20-1 to TRBJ2-7; D possibly matches TRBD1 or TRBD2 (7 bases each). This CDR3 has 13 amino acids. V lost 2 bases and J 9 bases, leaving 17 bases between the germline ends. Per the germline V gene, CDR1 is DFQATT and CDR2 is SNEGSKA (reference sequence). CDR3 residues: CSARRQGGLGQYF. The CDR3 bases are TGCAGTGCTAGAAGGCAGGGGGGGCTCGGGCAGTACTTC.

In its sample, this clonotype was seen many times. The chain combines TRBV20-1 with TRBJ1-1; no reliable D call. V lost 0 bases, J lost 1 base, and 6 bases lay in between. The germline V gene encodes CDR1 DFQATT and CDR2 SNEGSKA (reference sequence). The CDR3 totals 13 residues. The CDR3 bases are TGCAGTGCTAGAGATCCTCCGAACACTGAAGCTTTCTTT. Translated, it gives CSARDPPNTEAFF.

The chain carries TRBV7-8 and TRBJ2-5; 9 nucleotides line up with TRBD1. V dropped 5 bases and J dropped 3; count of bases not matched to a gene: 7. CDR1 is SGHVS, CDR2 FQNEAQ, per germline. CDR3 length: 15 residues. CDR3 coding DNA: TGTGCCAGCAGCCGATTGCGGACAGGGGAAGAGACCCAGTACTTC. It codes for CASSRLRTGEETQYF.